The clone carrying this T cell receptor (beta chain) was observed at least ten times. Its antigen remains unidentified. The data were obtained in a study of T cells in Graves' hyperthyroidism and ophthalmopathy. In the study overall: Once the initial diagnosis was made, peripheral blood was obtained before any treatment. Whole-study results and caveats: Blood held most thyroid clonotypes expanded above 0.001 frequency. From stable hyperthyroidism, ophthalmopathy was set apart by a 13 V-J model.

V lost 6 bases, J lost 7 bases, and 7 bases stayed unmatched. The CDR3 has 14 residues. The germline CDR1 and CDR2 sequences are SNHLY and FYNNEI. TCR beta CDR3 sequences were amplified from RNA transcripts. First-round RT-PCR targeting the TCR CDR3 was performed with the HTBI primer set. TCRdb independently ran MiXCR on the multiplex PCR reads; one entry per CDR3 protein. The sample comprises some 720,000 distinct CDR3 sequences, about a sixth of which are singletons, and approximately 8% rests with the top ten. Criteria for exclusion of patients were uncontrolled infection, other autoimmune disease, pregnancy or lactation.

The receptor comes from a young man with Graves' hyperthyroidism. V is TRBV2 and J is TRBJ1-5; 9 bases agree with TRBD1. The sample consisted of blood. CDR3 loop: CASRTTGGGQPQHF. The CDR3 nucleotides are TGTGCCAGCAGAACGACAGGGGGAGGCCAGCCCCAGCATTTT.